This T cell receptor beta chain was found in a study of beta chain features in type 1 diabetes. Overall study: Cells sorted and examined across all samples totaled 107,917,701. The study, taken as a whole, reports: Sequencing used cDNA, and cells with high TCR expression could therefore be over-represented.

Donors underwent one heparinised blood draw, about 0.12 L on average. By way of CD45RO/CCR7/CD25/CD127/CD95/CD27, the CD4+ regulatory, stem cell-like memory, central memory and naive cells were sorted. In regard to this clone: What it binds is not known.

Germline values: CDR1 SGHTA, CDR2 FQGNSA. V was cut by 2 bases and J by 7 bases, with 12 bases left in between. The CDR3 spans 14 residues. TCRB transcripts that were expressed got sequenced, as all of the isolated RNA had been reverse transcribed. Here immunoSEQ multiplex PCR was the method, and the copy in TCRdb shows in-frame clones only, minus some. The table lists about 110,000 clones, 30% to 40% of them singletons. The specimen was stem cell memory CD4+ T cells from blood. The chain couples TRBV7-2 to TRBJ2-1, with D possibly matching TRBD2 (6 bases). The TCR originated in a young woman in good health. The CDR3 DNA follows: TGTGCCAGCAGCTTAATCGGAGGGTGGAATGAGCAGTTCTTC. Protein: CASSLIGGWNEQFF. The full variable domain, completed using reference TRBV7-2 and TRBJ2-1, is GAGVSQSPSNKVTEKGKDVELRCDPISGHTALYWYRQSLGQGLEFLIYFQGNSAPDKSGLPSDRFSAERTGGSVSTLTIQRTQQEDSAVYLCASSLIGGWNEQFFGPGTRLTVL.